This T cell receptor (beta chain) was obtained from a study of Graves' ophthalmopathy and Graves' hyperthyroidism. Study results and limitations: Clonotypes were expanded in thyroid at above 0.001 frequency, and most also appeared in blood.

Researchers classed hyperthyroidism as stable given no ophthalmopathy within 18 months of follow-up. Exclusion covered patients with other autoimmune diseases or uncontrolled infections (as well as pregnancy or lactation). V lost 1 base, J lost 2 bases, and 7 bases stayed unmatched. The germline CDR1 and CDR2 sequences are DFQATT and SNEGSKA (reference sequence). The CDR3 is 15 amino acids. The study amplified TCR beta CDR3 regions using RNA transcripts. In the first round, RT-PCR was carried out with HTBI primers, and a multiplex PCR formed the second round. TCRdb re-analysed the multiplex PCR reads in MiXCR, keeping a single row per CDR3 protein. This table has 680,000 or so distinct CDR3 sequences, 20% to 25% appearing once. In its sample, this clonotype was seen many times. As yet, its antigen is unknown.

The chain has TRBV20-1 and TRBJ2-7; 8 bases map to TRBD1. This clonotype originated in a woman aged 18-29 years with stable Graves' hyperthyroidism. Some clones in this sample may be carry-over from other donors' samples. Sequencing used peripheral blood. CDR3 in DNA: TGCAGTGCTAGAGCCCTCACAGGGGGGCCCTACGAGCAGTACTTC. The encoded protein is CSARALTGGPYEQYF.